What follows describes a single T cell receptor (beta chain). Trimming took off 5 bases at V and 2 bases at J, with 12 bases between the two ends. The germline gives CDR1 SGHTA, CDR2 FQGNSA. The CDR3 runs to 14 residues. TCRdb keeps only in-frame clones here, not all; method: immunoSEQ multiplex PCR. The profile covers around 61,000 clones, with just under 90% appearing a single time and roughly 0.9% taken by the ten largest. The sample comes from a study of T cell changes during pregnancy in multiple sclerosis. Sample: peripheral blood, taken in the first trimester of pregnancy. This chain uses TRBV7-2 with TRBJ1-1; D might be TRBD1 (5 bases). The TCR originated in a female donor in good health, enrolled as a control in a pregnancy study. The CDR3, as DNA: TGTGCCAGCAGCATATACACAGGAAACACTGAAGCTTTCTTT. Translation: CASSIYTGNTEAFF.